This TCR beta chain was sequenced in a study of cytomegalovirus exposure and HLA in healthy donors. Findings and limits, study-wide: In vitro confirmation showed a few CMV-associated chains to be CMV antigen specific.

Germline V lookup: CDR1 SGHDT, CDR2 YYEEEE. V lost 4 bases, J lost 2 bases, and 10 bases lay in between. CDR3 size: 13 residues. PCR amplification relied on 60 Vbeta primers (plus 13 Jbeta primers). Here immunoSEQ multiplex PCR was the method, and the copy in TCRdb shows in-frame clones only, minus some. The top ten hold less than 4.5% of the sample, which has under 300,000 clones, more than 80% seen once. At the time of sampling, donors were nominally healthy, though unrecorded immune exposures were likely. Worth noting for this clone: Its target is not known.

The rearrangement joins TRBV5-6 to TRBJ2-7, with D maybe TRBD1 (5 bases). The TCR was taken from a man aged 40-55 years in good health and CMV-seropositive. The sequenced sample was PBMCs. The DNA for the CDR3 is TGTGCCAGCAGCCCCGGACACCCCTACGAGCAGTACTTC. This translates into CASSPGHPYEQYF.